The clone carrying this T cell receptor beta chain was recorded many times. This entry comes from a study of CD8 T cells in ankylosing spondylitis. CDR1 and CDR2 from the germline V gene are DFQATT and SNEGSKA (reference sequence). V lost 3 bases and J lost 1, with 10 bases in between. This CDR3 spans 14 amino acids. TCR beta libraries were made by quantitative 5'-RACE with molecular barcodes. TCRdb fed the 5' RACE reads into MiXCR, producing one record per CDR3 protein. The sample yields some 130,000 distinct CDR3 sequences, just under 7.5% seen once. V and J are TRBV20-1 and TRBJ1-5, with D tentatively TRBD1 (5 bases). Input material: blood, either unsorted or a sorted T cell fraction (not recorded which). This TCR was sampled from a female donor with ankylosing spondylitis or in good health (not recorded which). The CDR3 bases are TGCAGTGCTAGCTTGGGGGAGAGCAATCAGCCCCAGCATTTT. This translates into CSASLGESNQPQHF.